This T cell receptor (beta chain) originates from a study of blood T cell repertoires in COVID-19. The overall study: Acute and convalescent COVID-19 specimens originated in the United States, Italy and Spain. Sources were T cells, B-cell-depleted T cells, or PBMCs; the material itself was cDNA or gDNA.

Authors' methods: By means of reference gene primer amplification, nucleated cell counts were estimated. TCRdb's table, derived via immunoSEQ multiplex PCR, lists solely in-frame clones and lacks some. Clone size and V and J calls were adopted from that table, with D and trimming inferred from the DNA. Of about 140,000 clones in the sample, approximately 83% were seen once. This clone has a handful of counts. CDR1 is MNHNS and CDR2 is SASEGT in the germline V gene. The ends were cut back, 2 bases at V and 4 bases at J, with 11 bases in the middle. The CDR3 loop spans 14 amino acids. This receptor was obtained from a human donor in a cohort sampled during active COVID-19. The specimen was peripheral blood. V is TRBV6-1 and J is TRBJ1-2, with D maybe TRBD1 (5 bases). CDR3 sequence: CASSERGGTYGYTF. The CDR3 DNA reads TGTGCCAGCAGTGAACGTGGGGGGACCTATGGCTACACCTTC.